This is a list of T cell receptor beta chains from one sample in a study of metastatic and nonmetastatic thyroid tumors. TCRdb re-called the PCR reads via MiXCR. The sample lists several thousand clones; roughly 25% were seen once. The sample taken for sequencing was adjacent normal tissue. The receptors here all came from a male donor with papillary thyroid cancer or a benign thyroid nodule (not recorded which). Some clones in this sample may be carry-over from other donors' samples. The CDR3 runs from the conserved cysteine through the conserved F or W. The D gene is left open where the match is weak. Rows give clone size only sometimes, using once, few, many, or a class for an expanded clone.

J gene	V gene	clone size	D gene	CDR3 protein	CDR3 DNA
TRBJ1-1	TRBV11-3	NA	NA	CASSLRRQLNTEAFF	TGTGCCAGCAGCTTACGCCGGCAGCTGAACACTGAAGCTTTCTTT
TRBJ2-1	TRBV7-3	medium-sized	NA	CASSLDAYNEQFF	TGTGCCAGCAGCTTAGATGCCTACAATGAGCAGTTCTTC
TRBJ1-2	TRBV11-2	large	NA	CASRWAADYGYTF	TGTGCCAGCAGATGGGCGGCGGACTATGGCTACACCTTC
TRBJ2-7	TRBV7-9	few	NA	CASSIGPGASYEQYF	TGTGCCAGCAGCATCGGTCCGGGAGCCTCCTACGAGCAGTACTTC
TRBJ1-3	TRBV2	few	TRBD1	CASSLDRGTSGNTIYF	TGTGCCAGCAGTCTGGACAGGGGAACCTCTGGAAACACCATATATTTT
TRBJ2-2	TRBV11-1	NA	TRBD2	CASSLEAGGVSNTGELFF	TGTGCCAGCAGCTTAGAAGCGGGGGGCGTATCGAACACCGGGGAGCTGTTTTTT
TRBJ1-4	TRBV5-8	medium-sized	NA	CASSRPGRTNEKLFF	TGTGCCAGCAGCCGTCCGGGACGGACTAATGAAAAACTGTTTTTT
TRBJ2-1	TRBV4-1	large	NA	CASSPTSSYNEQFF	TGCGCCAGCAGCCCTACGAGCTCCTACAATGAGCAGTTCTTC
TRBJ1-2	TRBV28	NA	NA	CASSLRLGGYTF	TGTGCCAGCAGTTTGAGATTGGGCGGCTACACCTTC
TRBJ2-1	TRBV20-1	NA	TRBD2	CSAVPGLAGGYYNEQFF	TGCAGTGCCGTCCCGGGACTAGCGGGGGGTTACTACAATGAGCAGTTCTTC
TRBJ2-7	TRBV5-6	few	TRBD2	CASSWGGAVSSYEQYF	TGTGCCAGCAGCTGGGGGGGAGCGGTGAGCTCCTACGAGCAGTACTTC
TRBJ2-2	TRBV11-3	many	NA	CASRRDVNTGELFF	TGTGCCAGCAGACGGGACGTCAACACCGGGGAGCTGTTTTTT
TRBJ2-7	TRBV4-1	NA	TRBD1	CASSQDPGQGSSYEQYF	TGCGCCAGCAGCCAAGATCCGGGACAGGGGTCGTCCTACGAGCAGTACTTC
TRBJ1-2	TRBV20-1	NA	NA	CSASREASYGYTF	TGCAGTGCTAGTAGGGAGGCCAGCTATGGCTACACCTTC
TRBJ2-6	TRBV19	few	NA	CASSSRVAGANVLTF	TGTGCCAGTAGCTCCAGGGTGGCAGGGGCCAACGTCCTGACTTTC
TRBJ2-3	TRBV19	NA	NA	CASGGMDTQYF	TGTGCCAGTGGTGGGATGGATACGCAGTATTTT
TRBJ2-7	TRBV20-1	medium-sized	NA	CSARDAVYEQYF	TGCAGTGCTAGAGATGCAGTTTACGAGCAGTACTTC
TRBJ2-5	TRBV11-3	NA	TRBD2	CASSLVGGQETQYF	TGTGCCAGCAGCTTAGTGGGAGGGCAAGAGACCCAGTACTTC
TRBJ2-2	TRBV11-1	NA	NA	CASSPQTSTGTGELFF	TGTGCCAGCAGCCCTCAGACTAGTACGGGCACCGGGGAGCTGTTTTTT
TRBJ2-1	TRBV7-9	medium-sized	TRBD2	CASSPTGGLAGGNEQFF	TGTGCCAGCAGCCCCACGGGCGGGCTAGCGGGAGGGAATGAGCAGTTCTTC
TRBJ1-1	TRBV30	NA	NA	CAWWVRNTEAFF	TGTGCCTGGTGGGTCCGGAACACTGAAGCTTTCTTT
TRBJ2-1	TRBV30	NA	TRBD1	CAWSGNRGQGYNEQFF	TGTGCCTGGAGTGGGAATCGGGGACAGGGCTACAATGAGCAGTTCTTC
TRBJ1-3	TRBV7-2	medium-sized	NA	CASSSQGSGNTIYF	TGTGCCAGCAGCAGTCAGGGCTCTGGAAACACCATATATTTT
TRBJ2-1	TRBV11-2	medium-sized	TRBD1	CASSVQGAYNEQFF	TGTGCCAGCAGCGTACAGGGGGCGTACAATGAGCAGTTCTTC
TRBJ1-2	TRBV27	few	TRBD1	CASSFTPTGSYGYTF	TGTGCCAGCAGTTTTACCCCGACAGGGAGCTATGGCTACACCTTC
TRBJ2-3	TRBV4-1	few	NA	CASSQTGTDTQYF	TGCGCCAGCAGCCAAACCGGGACAGATACGCAGTATTTT
TRBJ2-3	TRBV7-2	NA	TRBD2	CASSLAGGWSTDTQYF	TGTGCCAGCAGCTTAGCGGGAGGGTGGAGCACAGATACGCAGTATTTT
TRBJ1-6	TRBV7-9	NA	NA	CASSLVRGDSPLHF	TGTGCCAGCAGCTTAGTTCGGGGGGATTCACCCCTCCACTTT
TRBJ1-2	TRBV25-1	NA	NA	CASSDPYGYTF	TGTGCCAGCAGTGATCCTTATGGCTACACCTTC
TRBJ1-2	TRBV11-3	NA	NA	CASTLGGRRVFGYTF	TGTGCCAGCACCCTGGGGGGGAGAAGAGTGTTTGGCTACACCTTC
TRBJ2-3	TRBV5-1	medium-sized	TRBD2	CASSLELAGTGTDTQYF	TGCGCCAGCAGCTTGGAACTAGCGGGAACAGGCACAGATACGCAGTATTTT
TRBJ2-2	TRBV7-6	few	NA	CASSLGTEYTGELFF	TGTGCCAGCAGCTTAGGGACAGAATACACCGGGGAGCTGTTTTTT
TRBJ1-5	TRBV4-1	NA	TRBD1	CASSLDRGYQPQHF	TGCGCCAGCAGCCTAGACAGGGGTTATCAGCCCCAGCATTTT
TRBJ2-2	TRBV4-3	medium-sized	TRBD2	CASSQEGLAGRPGELFF	TGCGCCAGCAGCCAAGAAGGCCTAGCGGGACGCCCTGGGGAGCTGTTTTTT
TRBJ1-1	TRBV19	NA	NA	CASSMGTEAFF	TGTGCCAGTAGTATGGGCACTGAAGCTTTCTTT
TRBJ1-2	TRBV25-1	NA	NA	CASSLGVGYTF	TGTGCCAGCAGTCTGGGGGTCGGCTACACCTTC
TRBJ2-1	TRBV20-1	NA	TRBD2	CSASTSGRATYNEQFF	TGCAGTGCCTCGACTAGCGGGAGGGCCACCTACAATGAGCAGTTCTTC
TRBJ2-7	TRBV6-5	few	NA	CASSYSAGYSYEQYF	TGTGCCAGCAGTTACAGTGCGGGATACTCCTACGAGCAGTACTTC
TRBJ2-3	TRBV20-1	few	NA	CSAPDSSSTDTQYF	TGCAGTGCCCCGGACAGTTCTAGCACAGATACGCAGTATTTT
TRBJ2-2	TRBV6-2/TRBV6-3	many	TRBD2	CASSYLAGGPHTGELFF	TGTGCCAGCAGCTACTTAGCGGGGGGGCCACACACCGGGGAGCTGTTTTTT
TRBJ1-1	TRBV7-3	NA	NA	CASSLGSNTEAFF	TGTGCCAGCAGCTTAGGTTCGAACACTGAAGCTTTCTTT
TRBJ2-7	TRBV5-1	NA	TRBD2	CASSSTSGTYEQYF	TGCGCCAGCAGCTCGACTAGCGGGACCTACGAGCAGTACTTC
TRBJ1-6	TRBV5-1	many	NA	CASSLAPYNSPLHF	TGCGCCAGCAGCTTGGCTCCCTATAATTCACCCCTCCACTTT
TRBJ2-6	TRBV7-9	medium-sized	NA	CASSPVMGANVLTF	TGTGCCAGCAGCCCCGTAATGGGGGCCAACGTCCTGACTTTC
TRBJ1-2	TRBV6-1	NA	TRBD1	CASRGTGGTNGYTF	TGTGCCAGCAGGGGGACAGGGGGCACGAATGGCTACACCTTC
TRBJ1-1	TRBV30	few	NA	CAWSVGRGSEAFF	TGTGCCTGGAGTGTCGGCAGGGGAAGTGAAGCTTTCTTT
TRBJ2-7	TRBV19	medium-sized	NA	CASSGVTDFYEQYF	TGTGCCAGTAGTGGGGTAACGGATTTTTACGAGCAGTACTTC
TRBJ2-3	TRBV4-1	NA	NA	CASSQDREGTQYF	TGCGCCAGCAGCCAAGATCGTGAGGGTACGCAGTATTTT
TRBJ1-3	TRBV5-1	NA	NA	CASRGELGNTIYF	TGCGCCAGCCGGGGAGAGTTAGGAAACACCATATATTTT
TRBJ1-4	TRBV6-1	few	NA	CASSEDPEGEKLFF	TGTGCCAGCAGTGAAGACCCTGAGGGTGAAAAACTGTTTTTT
TRBJ1-2	TRBV11-3	NA	NA	CASSRRMAQGYTF	TGTGCCAGCAGCCGTCGGATGGCGCAGGGCTACACCTTC
TRBJ2-2	TRBV12-3/TRBV12-4	NA	TRBD1	CASSLEETGLYGSNTGELFF	TGTGCCAGCAGTTTAGAAGAGACAGGGCTTTACGGGTCGAACACCGGGGAGCTGTTTTTT
TRBJ2-1	TRBV19	large	NA	CASSIGGITSLRINEQFF	TGTGCCAGTAGTATAGGAGGGATTACTAGTTTACGGATCAATGAGCAGTTCTTC
TRBJ2-1	TRBV10-3	NA	TRBD2	CAISEGAGTGGASSYNEQFF	TGTGCCATCAGTGAGGGAGCCGGGACGGGGGGGGCTAGCTCCTACAATGAGCAGTTCTTC
TRBJ1-1	TRBV5-1	NA	NA	CASSYDSTPEAFF	TGCGCCAGCAGCTACGACAGTACCCCTGAAGCTTTCTTT
TRBJ1-2	TRBV24-1	large	TRBD1	CATSDKQGINYGYTF	TGTGCCACCAGTGATAAACAGGGGATTAACTATGGCTACACCTTC
TRBJ1-5	TRBV12-3/TRBV12-4	medium-sized	NA	CASSFGEGGQPQHF	TGTGCCAGCAGTTTTGGGGAAGGTGGGCAGCCCCAGCATTTT